This TCR beta chain is drawn from a study of TIL therapy for anti-PD-1-resistant metastatic lung cancer. Study conclusions and caveats: The cohort had more treatment-naive, never-smoker and oncogene-addicted patients than typical.

Germline CDR1 reads SGHRS; CDR2 reads YFSETQ. CDR3 length equals 16 residues. Sequencing used immunoSEQ v3. Assay: immunoSEQ multiplex PCR; the TCRdb copy retains only in-frame clones and omits some. The profile covers more than 35,000 clones, with less than 75% appearing a single time and 4.5% to 6% taken by the ten largest. As for time point: pre-treatment sample, taken before nivolumab and TIL therapy. As for this clone: As yet, its antigen is unknown. Germline and junction disagree at one end, which may indicate a read error.

The gene calls are TRBV5-1 and TRBJ1-3; D gene unclear. This sequence was found in a person between 25 and 80 years old with non-small cell lung cancer. Sequencing was performed on blood, taken at baseline. CDR3 DNA: TGCGCCAACAGCTTGGCGGGCCAGAGCTCTGGAAACACCATATATTTT. This encodes CANSLAGQSSGNTIYF.